This T cell receptor (beta chain) was retrieved from a study of CXCR3-negative and CXCR3-positive naive CD8 T cells. The TRB libraries of cDNA were built by UMI-labeled 5' RACE. Reanalyzing the 5' RACE reads, TCRdb keeps one entry per CDR3 protein, without DNA. This repertoire comprises just under 90,000 distinct CDR3 sequences; its ten largest clones make up 0.8% to 0.85%. CDR3 size: 13 residues. Germline-derived CDR1 and CDR2 are MDHEN and SYDVKM. Whole-study findings and limits: CXCR3-positive naive cells had more hydrophobic TRB CDR3s than CXCR3-negative naive cells.

With respect to this clonotype: The antigen is undetermined.

At roughly 300,000 cells each, triplicate sorts were carried out for each CD8+ T cell subset. Naivety in CD8+ T cells corresponded to a CD45RO-CCR7+CD27+CD95- phenotype. Sequencing input: naive CXCR3+ CD8+ T cells from blood. Indicated subset: CD45RO-CCR7+CD27+CD95- naive CD8+ T cells expressing CXCR3 (TNR3+). V usage is TRBV28 and J usage is TRBJ2-3; TCRdb's D call, TRBD2, is unchecked because there is no DNA. This TCR was sampled from a human donor in good health. Some clones in this sample may be carry-over from other donors' samples. CDR3 loop: CASTTSRAVAQYF.